These 27 T cell receptor beta chains were all obtained from the same sample, sequenced in a study of cytomegalovirus exposure and HLA in healthy donors. Use of 60 Vbeta and 13 Jbeta primers characterized the PCR. Generated by immunoSEQ multiplex PCR, the TCRdb table keeps only in-frame clones and is missing some. The data show about 110,000 clones, 74% seen once. The sequencing input was PBMCs. Receptors originate from a man aged 50 to 60 in good health and CMV-seropositive.

The chain recombines TRBV13 with TRBJ1-4, with D perhaps TRBD1 (5 bases). V gave up 5 bases and J gave up 8 bases, with 15 bases separating them. Germline V CDR1 and CDR2: PRHDT, FYEKMQ (reference sequence). CDR3 size: 14 residues. The CDR3 loop reads CASSLGQGREKLFF. The DNA of the CDR3 is TGTGCCAGCAGCCTCGGGCAGGGAAGGGAAAAACTGTTTTTT.

The rearrangement uses TRBV27 and TRBJ2-4, with TRBD2 matching over 7 bases. Trimming took 5 bases from V and 0 from J; bases not matched to a gene: 16. The germline V gene encodes CDR1 MNHEY and CDR2 SMNVEV (reference sequence). The CDR3 is 19 amino acids. CDR3 in DNA: TGTGCCAGCAGTATCCTCCGGGACTACCACCCCCCAGCCAAAAACATTCAGTACTTC. Its protein is CASSILRDYHPPAKNIQYF.

As DNA, the CDR3 is TGTGCCAGTAGTATCACCTCAACTAGCGGGGGGGCTCAAGAGACCCAGTACTTC. Translation gives CASSITSTSGGAQETQYF. The chain uses TRBV19 and TRBJ2-5; 13 nucleotides line up with TRBD2. CDR1 and CDR2 (germline): LNHDA, SQIVND (reference sequence). J lost 2 bases, V lost 3 bases, and 9 bases had no gene match. The CDR3 has 18 amino acids.

Concerning this clone itself: Other DNA sequences in the sample encode the same CDR3. The chain joins TRBV5-1 to TRBJ2-7, with TRBD1 identical over 8 bases. V was pared by 0 bases and J by 1 base, with 0 bases of the junction left unmatched. CDR1 and CDR2 (germline): SGHRS, YFSETQ. CDR3 length equals 14 residues. CDR3 nucleotides: TGCGCCAGCAGCTTGGGACAGGGGTCCTACGAGCAGTACTTC. Encoded protein: CASSLGQGSYEQYF.

This chain uses TRBV6-5 with TRBJ2-5; possible D gene TRBD1, 8 bases. Germline V CDR1 and CDR2: MNHEY, SVGAGI. V was shortened by 6 bases and J by 0 bases, with 14 bases between the two germline ends. This CDR3 spans 15 amino acids. CDR3 in DNA: TGTGCCAGCAGCCAAGCGGGACAGGACCAAGAGACCCAGTACTTC. It codes for CASSQAGQDQETQYF.

J is TRBJ2-3 and V is TRBV6-1; tentatively, D is TRBD2 (7 bases). The germline CDR1 and CDR2 sequences are MNHNS and SASEGT. CDR3 length: 15 residues. V gave up 6 bases and J gave up 4 bases, with 17 bases separating them. The CDR3: CASRRAGGGPDTQYF. The CDR3 nucleotides read TGTGCCAGCAGAAGAGCGGGCGGGGGCCCAGATACGCAGTATTTT.

The sample holds a few counts of this clone. V usage is TRBV10-3 and J usage is TRBJ1-1; TRBD1 is a possible D gene (6 bases). In germline, CDR1 is ENHRY, CDR2 SYGVKD. Trimming shortened V by 3 bases and J by 0 bases, and 11 bases separated the two germline ends. CDR3 length: 15 residues. CDR3 residues: CAISDQDSLNTEAFF. CDR3 DNA sequence: TGTGCCATCAGTGACCAGGACAGTCTGAACACTGAAGCTTTCTTT.

The chain recombines TRBV6-5 with TRBJ1-2; possible D gene TRBD1, 6 bases. The CDR3 runs to 14 residues. Germline CDR1 MNHEY, CDR2 SVGAGI. V shed 6 bases and J shed 3 bases, with 14 bases lying between them. CDR3 in DNA: TGTGCCAGCAGGGAACAGGGAAACTACTATGGCTACACCTTC. It encodes CASREQGNYYGYTF.

The chain couples TRBV5-1 to TRBJ1-1; D not resolved. With 0 bases removed from V and 4 bases from J, the gap between germline ends came to 7 bases. Germline lookup yields CDR1 SGHRS and CDR2 YFSETQ. This CDR3 is built from 13 residues. The CDR3 loop reads CASSLETITEAFF. As DNA, the CDR3 is TGCGCCAGCAGCTTGGAGACAATCACTGAAGCTTTCTTT. The complete variable domain, with remaining parts taken from reference TRBV5-1 and TRBJ1-1, reads KAGVTQTPRYLIKTRGQQVTLSCSPISGHRSVSWYQQTPGQGLQFLFEYFSETQRNKGNFPGRFSGRQFSNSRSEMNVSTLELGDSALYLCASSLETITEAFFGQGTRLTVV.

The chain uses TRBV2 and TRBJ1-4, with 7 positions matching TRBD1. Trimming at V came to 6 bases and at J to 7 bases, leaving 11 bases not matched to a gene. The germline gives CDR1 SNHLY, CDR2 FYNNEI. The CDR3 is made up of 15 amino acids. The CDR3 is CASRVRQGGGEKLFF. The CDR3 nucleotides are TGTGCCAGCAGGGTCCGACAGGGTGGAGGTGAAAAACTGTTTTTT.

This rearrangement joins TRBV13 to TRBJ2-2; TRBD1 might be the D (5 bases). This CDR3 has 14 amino acids. Trimming shortened V by 6 bases and J by 1 base, and 9 bases separated the two germline ends. Germline loops: CDR1 PRHDT, CDR2 FYEKMQ (reference sequence). The CDR3 DNA follows: TGTGCCAGCAGTTGGGGCGGGAACACCGGGGAGCTGTTTTTT. This gives the protein CASSWGGNTGELFF.

This clone was recorded a few times. CDR3 region: CASSFPGTGIEQYF. DNA of the CDR3: TGTGCCAGCAGCTTTCCCGGGACAGGGATCGAGCAGTACTTC. The chain links TRBV11-2 to TRBJ2-7; 9 nucleotides agree with TRBD1. The V gene end was trimmed by 3 bases and the J gene end by 6 bases; junction bases not matched to a gene: 6. The CDR3 contains 14 residues. Germline V lookup: CDR1 SGHAT, CDR2 FQNNGV. The whole variable domain, remainder taken from reference TRBV11-2 and TRBJ2-7, is EAGVAQSPRYKIIEKRQSVAFWCNPISGHATLYWYQQILGQGPKLLIQFQNNGVVDDSQLPKDRFSAERLKGVDSTLKIQPAKLEDSAVYLCASSFPGTGIEQYFGPGTRLTVT.

CDR3 nucleotides: TGTGCCAGCAGCTTGGGAGACTATGGCTACACCTTC. Residues: CASSLGDYGYTF. The J gene is TRBJ1-2, the V gene TRBV11-2; no clear D gene. Germline V CDR1 and CDR2: SGHAT, FQNNGV. V was pared by 3 bases and J by 3 bases, with 5 bases between. The CDR3 is 12 amino acids.

This clone has only one observation. The chain couples TRBV6-1 to TRBJ2-7, with D tentatively TRBD1 (6 bases). Germline V gives CDR1 MNHNS, CDR2 SASEGT. Trimming took off 2 bases at V and 3 bases at J, with 11 bases between the two ends. The length of the CDR3 is 14 residues. CDR3 sequence: CASSEYTGFYEQYF. In DNA, the CDR3 is TGTGCCAGCAGTGAATATACAGGGTTCTACGAGCAGTACTTC.

The chain combines TRBV2 with TRBJ1-4; D may be TRBD1 (5 bases). CDR1 and CDR2 from the germline V gene are SNHLY and FYNNEI. Trimming took 9 bases from V and 0 from J, leaving 11 bases between them. CDR3 length: 14 residues. As DNA, the CDR3 is TGTGCCAGTCAGGGCGATGCAACTAATGAAAAACTGTTTTTT. Its translation: CASQGDATNEKLFF.

About this clone: One junction end does not reproduce the germline sequence, and a read error may be involved. V is TRBV4-2 and J is TRBJ1-1, with D possibly being TRBD1 (5 bases). The V gene's germline CDR1 is LGHNA and CDR2 YNFKEQ. The CDR3 runs 13 residues. The CDR3 bases are TGTGCCAGCAGCACCGCAGGGAACGCTGAAGCTTTCTTT. This encodes CASSTAGNAEAFF.

This clone was seen a handful of times. The rearrangement uses TRBV5-1 and TRBJ2-5, with 8 positions matching TRBD2. Germline V CDR1 and CDR2: SGHRS, YFSETQ. J gave up 3 bases and V 3 bases, and 4 bases lay outside the gene matches. This CDR3 is built from 14 residues. The CDR3 DNA follows: TGCGCCAGCAGCTCTGGGACTAGTAAAGAGACCCAGTACTTC. Encoded protein: CASSSGTSKETQYF.

This sequence joins TRBV6-5 and TRBJ1-2, with 7 bases fitting TRBD1. The CDR3 runs to 13 residues. Germline V gives CDR1 MNHEY, CDR2 SVGAGI. The J segment lost 5 bases and the V segment lost 6 bases, leaving 6 bases of the junction unmatched. CDR3 nucleotide sequence: TGTGCCAGCAGCCCCGACAGGGTTTATGGCTACACCTTC. It codes for CASSPDRVYGYTF.

V is TRBV6-5 and J is TRBJ1-2; 9 bases are a match to TRBD1. Trimming took 6 bases from V and 0 from J; bases not matched to a gene: 5. Germline CDR1 and CDR2: MNHEY and SVGAGI. The CDR3 is 15 amino acids. The CDR3 here is CASSPQGASNYGYTF. The CDR3 DNA sequence: TGTGCCAGCAGCCCACAGGGGGCATCTAACTATGGCTACACCTTC.

The chain has TRBV27 and TRBJ2-3; D gene uncertain. Germline V gene data show CDR1 as MNHEY and CDR2 as SMNVEV (reference sequence). V gave up 6 bases and J gave up 7 bases, with 8 bases separating them. This CDR3 region has 11 residues. CDR3 protein: CASSLKNTQYF. Here the CDR3 DNA reads TGTGCCAGCAGCCTTAAAAATACGCAGTATTTT.

The CDR3 DNA is TGCGCCAGCAGCCAAGATGCCGGACCGGGAGGGCAGTATTTT. Translation gives CASSQDAGPGGQYF. The chain uses TRBV4-1 and TRBJ2-3, with 7 nucleotides matching TRBD2. Trimming took 0 bases from V and 11 from J; bases not matched to a gene: 8. CDR1 MGHRA and CDR2 YSYEKL come from the germline V gene. This CDR3 is 14 amino acids long.

Regarding this clone: Other nucleotide sequences from this sample produce the same CDR3. The V call is TRBV2, the J call TRBJ1-2; 7 nucleotides agree with TRBD1. J lost 11 bases, V lost 9 bases, and 18 bases had no gene match. This CDR3 contains 14 residues. CDR1 is SNHLY and CDR2 is FYNNEI in the germline V gene. The CDR3 loop reads CARTYRGRSGGYTF. In DNA, the CDR3 is TGTGCCAGGACGTACAGGGGAAGGAGCGGTGGTTACACCTTC.

Worth noting for this clone: Other DNA sequences in the sample encode the same CDR3. CDR3 residues: CASSLMSGVAETQYF. CDR3 in DNA: TGCGCCAGCAGCTTGATGTCAGGGGTGGCGGAGACCCAGTACTTC. The V gene is TRBV5-1, the J gene TRBJ2-5; possible D gene TRBD1, 6 bases. V dropped 1 base and J dropped 5 bases, with 15 bases sitting between them. Germline assignment: CDR1 SGHRS and CDR2 YFSETQ. This CDR3 has 15 amino acids. Using reference TRBV5-1 and TRBJ2-5 for the parts outside the CDR3, the full variable domain is KAGVTQTPRYLIKTRGQQVTLSCSPISGHRSVSWYQQTPGQGLQFLFEYFSETQRNKGNFPGRFSGRQFSNSRSEMNVSTLELGDSALYLCASSLMSGVAETQYFGPGTRLLVL.

The V call is TRBV9, the J call TRBJ2-3; TRBD2 aligns across 10 bases. The germline gives CDR1 SGDLS, CDR2 YYNGEE. The CDR3 contains 16 residues. The trim removed 2 bases at V and 5 bases at J, leaving 8 bases unmatched. For the CDR3, the DNA is TGTGCCAGCAGCGTTCTTAGCGGGAGGAATCAAGATACGCAGTATTTT. This sequence encodes CASSVLSGRNQDTQYF.

The chain employs TRBV14 and TRBJ1-2; D is ambiguous. Germline assignment: CDR1 SGHDN and CDR2 FVKESK. CDR3 size: 16 residues. V dropped 0 bases and J dropped 2 bases, with 13 bases sitting between them. CDR3 in DNA: TGTGCCAGCAGCCAAGATAGGAGGGAAGGGAACTATGGCTACACCTTC. It is translated as CASSQDRREGNYGYTF.

The CDR3 bases are TGTGCCAGCAGCGTAGCGGCTAGCGCGACCTATTACAATGAGCAGTTCTTC. It is translated as CASSVAASATYYNEQFF. V is TRBV9 and J is TRBJ2-1; D possibly corresponds to TRBD2 (6 bases). The length of the CDR3 is 17 residues. The germline V gene encodes CDR1 SGDLS and CDR2 YYNGEE. V dropped 0 bases and J dropped 4 bases, with 17 bases sitting between them.

The chain links TRBV11-2 to TRBJ2-3; 7 bases match TRBD2. The CDR3 length is 16 residues. Germline V gene sequence: CDR1 SGHAT, CDR2 FQNNGV. J gave up 6 bases and V 1 base, and 10 bases lay outside the gene matches. The CDR3 DNA reads as TGTGCCAGCAGCTTAGGGGGCCCCGGGGGGATCGATACGCAGTATTTT. Translating gives CASSLGGPGGIDTQYF.